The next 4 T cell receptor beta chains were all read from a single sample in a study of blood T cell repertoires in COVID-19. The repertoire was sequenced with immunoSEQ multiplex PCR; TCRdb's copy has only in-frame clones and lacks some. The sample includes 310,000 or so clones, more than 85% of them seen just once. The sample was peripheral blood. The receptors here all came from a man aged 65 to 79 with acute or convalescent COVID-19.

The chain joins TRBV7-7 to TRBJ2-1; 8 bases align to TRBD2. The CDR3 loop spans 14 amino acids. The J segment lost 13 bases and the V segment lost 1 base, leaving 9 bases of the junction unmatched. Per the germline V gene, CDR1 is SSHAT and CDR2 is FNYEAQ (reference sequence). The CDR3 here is CASSLERTSTYQFF. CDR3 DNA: TGTGCCAGCAGCTTAGAGCGGACTAGCACATATCAGTTCTTC.

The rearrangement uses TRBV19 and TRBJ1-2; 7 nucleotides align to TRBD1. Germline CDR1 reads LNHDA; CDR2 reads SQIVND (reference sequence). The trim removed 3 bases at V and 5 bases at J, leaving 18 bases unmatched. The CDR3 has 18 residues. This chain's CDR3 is CASSISRITGDHQYGYTF. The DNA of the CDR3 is TGTGCCAGTAGTATCTCGCGGATCACAGGGGACCATCAATATGGCTACACCTTC.

The CDR3 sequence: CASSLSPGQTYEQYF. DNA for the CDR3: TGCGCCAGCAGCTTGTCGCCGGGACAGACCTACGAGCAGTACTTC. The J gene is TRBJ2-7, the V gene TRBV5-1; TRBD1 matches 7 bases. Germline V CDR1 and CDR2: SGHRS, YFSETQ. This CDR3 is built from 15 residues. The V gene end was trimmed by 1 base and the J gene end by 2 bases; junction bases not matched to a gene: 6.

As DNA, the CDR3 is TGTGCCAGCAGCCCCGGGACAGGGGTGCGAGAGACCCAGTACTTC. Residues: CASSPGTGVRETQYF. The chain uses TRBV6-5 and TRBJ2-5; 10 nucleotides match TRBD1. Germline V gives CDR1 MNHEY, CDR2 SVGAGI. J lost 4 bases, V lost 6 bases, and 8 bases had no gene match. The CDR3 spans 15 residues.